A selection of T cell receptor beta chains follows, all from one sample in a study of shared clonotypes between healthy human individuals. The table came from immunoSEQ multiplex PCR; TCRdb's copy has only in-frame clones and leaves some out. The sample yields around 2,000,000 clones, around 96% seen once. Material: naive CD8+ T cells sorted from blood. These TCRs come from a man younger than 35 in good health. Each CDR3 is given with its conserved first and last residue. A D gene is named only where the DNA matches it firmly. Expanded clones are given a class, and other clones once, few, many or no size at all.

d_gene: NA
j_gene: TRBJ2-3
abundance: NA
v_gene: TRBV27
CDR3aa: CASSSLGIAGTDTQYF
CDR3nt: TGTGCCAGCAGTTCCCTGGGGATAGCGGGCACAGATACGCAGTATTTT

d_gene: NA
j_gene: TRBJ1-2
abundance: NA
v_gene: TRBV29-1
CDR3aa: CSVPPVNQSNYGYTF
CDR3nt: TGCAGCGTTCCCCCAGTGAATCAGTCGAACTATGGCTACACCTTC

d_gene: TRBD1
j_gene: TRBJ2-5
abundance: NA
v_gene: TRBV30
CDR3aa: CAWSVIDRGQETQYF
CDR3nt: TGTGCCTGGAGTGTAATCGACAGGGGACAAGAGACCCAGTACTTC

d_gene: NA
j_gene: TRBJ1-6
abundance: NA
v_gene: TRBV6-5
CDR3aa: CASSYLGRIDSPLHF
CDR3nt: TGTGCCAGCAGTTACTTGGGCAGAATTGATTCACCCCTCCACTTT

d_gene: TRBD1
j_gene: TRBJ1-2
abundance: NA
v_gene: TRBV5-4
CDR3aa: CASSFGFIGTGAYGYTF
CDR3nt: TGTGCCAGCAGCTTTGGTTTTATCGGGACAGGGGCGTATGGCTACACCTTC

d_gene: TRBD1
j_gene: TRBJ1-4
abundance: NA
v_gene: TRBV7-9
CDR3aa: CASSGDRVKKLFF
CDR3nt: TGTGCCAGCAGCGGCGACAGGGTGAAAAAACTGTTTTTT

d_gene: NA
j_gene: TRBJ2-7
abundance: once
v_gene: TRBV27
CDR3aa: CASSLGAARYEQYF
CDR3nt: TGTGCCAGCAGTTTAGGGGCAGCCCGCTACGAGCAGTACTTC

d_gene: TRBD2
j_gene: TRBJ2-2
abundance: once
v_gene: TRBV5-1
CDR3aa: CASSLLRLAGPGELFF
CDR3nt: TGCGCCAGCAGCTTGTTACGGCTAGCGGGGCCCGGGGAGCTGTTTTTT

d_gene: NA
j_gene: TRBJ1-5
abundance: NA
v_gene: TRBV28
CDR3aa: CASSQGDSNQPQHF
CDR3nt: TGTGCCAGCAGTCAAGGGGATAGCAATCAGCCCCAGCATTTT

d_gene: TRBD1
j_gene: TRBJ1-1
abundance: NA
v_gene: TRBV6-5
CDR3aa: CASSYDGTGALEAFF
CDR3nt: TGTGCCAGCAGTTACGACGGGACAGGGGCTCTTGAAGCTTTCTTT

d_gene: TRBD1
j_gene: TRBJ2-1
abundance: NA
v_gene: TRBV6-5
CDR3aa: CASSYSRQGANEQFF
CDR3nt: TGTGCCAGCAGTTACTCGAGACAGGGGGCCAATGAGCAGTTCTTC

d_gene: NA
j_gene: TRBJ1-2
abundance: NA
v_gene: TRBV6-1
CDR3aa: CASRDFGQADYGYTF
CDR3nt: TGTGCCAGCAGGGATTTCGGACAAGCCGACTATGGCTACACCTTC

d_gene: TRBD2
j_gene: TRBJ2-2
abundance: NA
v_gene: TRBV29-1
CDR3aa: CSVEDGTSGTGELFF
CDR3nt: TGCAGCGTTGAAGACGGGACTAGCGGCACCGGGGAGCTGTTTTTT

d_gene: NA
j_gene: TRBJ2-3
abundance: NA
v_gene: TRBV4-1
CDR3aa: CASSQLSSLPRGTDTQYF
CDR3nt: TGCGCCAGCAGCCAACTCAGCTCTCTGCCCCGAGGCACAGATACGCAGTATTTT

d_gene: NA
j_gene: TRBJ1-2
abundance: NA
v_gene: TRBV14
CDR3aa: CASSRQDTYGYTF
CDR3nt: TGTGCCAGCAGCCGCCAGGACACCTATGGCTACACCTTC